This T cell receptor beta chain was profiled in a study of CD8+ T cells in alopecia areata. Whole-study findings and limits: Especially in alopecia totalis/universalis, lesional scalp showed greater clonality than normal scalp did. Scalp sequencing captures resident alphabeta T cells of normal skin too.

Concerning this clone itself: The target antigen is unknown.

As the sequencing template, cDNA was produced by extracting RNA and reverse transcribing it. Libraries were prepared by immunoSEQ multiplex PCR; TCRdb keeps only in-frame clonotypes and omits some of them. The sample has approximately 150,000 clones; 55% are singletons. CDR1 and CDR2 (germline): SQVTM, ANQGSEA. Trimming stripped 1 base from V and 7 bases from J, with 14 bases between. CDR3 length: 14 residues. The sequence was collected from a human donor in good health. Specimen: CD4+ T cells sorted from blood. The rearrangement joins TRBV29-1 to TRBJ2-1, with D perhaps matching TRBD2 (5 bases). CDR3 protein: CSVEGRGVGNEQFF. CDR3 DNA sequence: TGCAGCGTTGAAGGCCGGGGAGTCGGTAATGAGCAGTTCTTC.